The text below deals with one T cell receptor beta chain. Participants came from roughly 23 US areas, aged about 18 to 89 years. Assignments of participants to cohorts depended upon their own reported clinical history. These data are taken from a study of blood T cell repertoires in COVID-19. Study as a whole: T cells, B-cell-depleted T cells, or PBMCs provided the cDNA or gDNA that served as material.

The trim removed 1 base at V and 6 bases at J, leaving 0 bases unmatched. The CDR3 runs to 12 residues. CDR1 is LGHNT and CDR2 is FRNRAP in the germline V gene. How the authors handled the data: Estimated nucleated cell counts came from reference gene primer amplification. Sequencing used immunoSEQ multiplex PCR; TCRdb keeps in-frame clones, though not all of them. The V and J calls and clone size are taken from that table; D and trimming were inferred from the DNA. The sample lists 490,000 or so clones, approximately 91% seen once, with just over 8% in the top ten. Material for sequencing was PBMCs or T cells enriched from blood (not recorded which). This clonotype was obtained from an older woman who had recovered from COVID-19. The chain links TRBV12-5 to TRBJ2-7; TRBD2 matches at 7 bases. CDR3 in DNA: TGTGCTAGTGGTTTGGGACTAGCCGAGCAGTACTTC. Amino acids: CASGLGLAEQYF.